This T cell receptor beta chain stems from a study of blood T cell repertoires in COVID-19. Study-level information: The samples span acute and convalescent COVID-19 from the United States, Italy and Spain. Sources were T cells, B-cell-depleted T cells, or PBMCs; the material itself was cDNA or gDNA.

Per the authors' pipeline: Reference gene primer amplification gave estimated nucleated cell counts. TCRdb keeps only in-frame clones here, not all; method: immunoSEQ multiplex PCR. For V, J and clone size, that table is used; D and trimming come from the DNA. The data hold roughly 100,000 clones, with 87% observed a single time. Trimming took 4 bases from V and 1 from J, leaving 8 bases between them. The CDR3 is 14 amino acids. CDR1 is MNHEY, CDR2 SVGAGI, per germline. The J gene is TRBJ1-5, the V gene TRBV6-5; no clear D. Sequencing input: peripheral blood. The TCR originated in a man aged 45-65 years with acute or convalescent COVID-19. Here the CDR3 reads CASSWQTSNQPQHF. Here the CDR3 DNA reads TGTGCCAGCAGTTGGCAAACAAGCAATCAGCCCCAGCATTTT.